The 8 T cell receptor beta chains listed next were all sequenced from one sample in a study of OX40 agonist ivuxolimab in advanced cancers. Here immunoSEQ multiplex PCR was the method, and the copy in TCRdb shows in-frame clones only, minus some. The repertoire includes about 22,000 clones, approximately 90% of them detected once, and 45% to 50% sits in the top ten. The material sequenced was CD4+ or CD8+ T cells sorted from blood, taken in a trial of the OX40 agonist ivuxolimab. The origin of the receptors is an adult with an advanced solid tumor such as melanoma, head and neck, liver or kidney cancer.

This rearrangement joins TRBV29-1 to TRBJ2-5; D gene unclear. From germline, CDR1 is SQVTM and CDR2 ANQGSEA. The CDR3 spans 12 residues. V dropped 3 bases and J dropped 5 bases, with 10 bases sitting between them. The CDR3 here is CSVDSGFETQYF. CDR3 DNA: TGCAGCGTTGATTCGGGCTTTGAGACCCAGTACTTC.

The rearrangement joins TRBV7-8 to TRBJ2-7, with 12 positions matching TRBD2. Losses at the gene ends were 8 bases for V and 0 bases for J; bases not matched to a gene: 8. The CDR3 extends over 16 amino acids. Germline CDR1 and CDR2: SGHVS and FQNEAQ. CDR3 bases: TGTGCCAGCGTTCCAGGACTAGCGGGGAGCTCCTACGAGCAGTACTTC. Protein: CASVPGLAGSSYEQYF.

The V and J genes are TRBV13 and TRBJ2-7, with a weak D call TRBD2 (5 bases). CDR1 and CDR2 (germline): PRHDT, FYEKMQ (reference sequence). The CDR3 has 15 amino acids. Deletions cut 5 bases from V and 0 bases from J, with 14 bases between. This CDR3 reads CASSPGLGVSYEQYF. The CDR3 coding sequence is TGTGCCAGCAGCCCTGGTCTCGGGGTCTCCTACGAGCAGTACTTC. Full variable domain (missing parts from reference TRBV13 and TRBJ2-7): AAGVIQSPRHLIKEKRETATLKCYPIPRHDTVYWYQQGPGQDPQFLISFYEKMQSDKGSIPDRFSAQQFSDYHSELNMSSLELGDSALYFCASSPGLGVSYEQYFGPGTRLTVT.

The CDR3 protein is CASSYSRLAGWDTQYF. The CDR3 DNA is TGTGCCAGCAGTTACTCAAGGCTAGCGGGGTGGGATACGCAGTATTTT. The genes are TRBV6-5 and TRBJ2-3, with TRBD2 matching over 9 bases. This CDR3 has 16 amino acids. Per the germline V gene, CDR1 is MNHEY and CDR2 is SVGAGI. After removal of 0 bases from V and 6 bases from J, the junction contained 7 bases not matched to a gene.

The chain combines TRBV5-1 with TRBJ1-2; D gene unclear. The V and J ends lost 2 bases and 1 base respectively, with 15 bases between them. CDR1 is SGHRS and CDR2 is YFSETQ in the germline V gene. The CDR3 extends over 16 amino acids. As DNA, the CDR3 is TGCGCCAGCAGCTTAGGTTCTGTGACCAATAACTATGGCTACACCTTC. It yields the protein CASSLGSVTNNYGYTF. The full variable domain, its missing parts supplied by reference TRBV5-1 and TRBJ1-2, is KAGVTQTPRYLIKTRGQQVTLSCSPISGHRSVSWYQQTPGQGLQFLFEYFSETQRNKGNFPGRFSGRQFSNSRSEMNVSTLELGDSALYLCASSLGSVTNNYGYTFGSGTRLTVV.

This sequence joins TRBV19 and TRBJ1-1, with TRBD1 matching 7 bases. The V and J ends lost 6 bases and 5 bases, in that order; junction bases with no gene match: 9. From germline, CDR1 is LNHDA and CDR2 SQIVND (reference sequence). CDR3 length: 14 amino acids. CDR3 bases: TGTGCCAGTAGGTTCCATGAGACAGGGACTGAAGCTTTCTTT. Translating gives CASRFHETGTEAFF. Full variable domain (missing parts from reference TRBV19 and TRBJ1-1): DGGITQSPKYLFRKEGQNVTLSCEQNLNHDAMYWYRQDPGQGLRLIYYSQIVNDFQKGDIAEGYSVSREKKESFPLTVTSAQKNPTAFYLCASRFHETGTEAFFGQGTRLTVV.

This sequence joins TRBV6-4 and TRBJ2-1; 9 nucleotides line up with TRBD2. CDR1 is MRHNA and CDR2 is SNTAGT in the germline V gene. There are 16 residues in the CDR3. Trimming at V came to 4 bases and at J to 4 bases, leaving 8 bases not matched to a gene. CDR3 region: CASSVAGTSKYNEQFF. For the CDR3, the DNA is TGTGCCAGCAGTGTTGCCGGGACTAGCAAATACAATGAGCAGTTCTTC.

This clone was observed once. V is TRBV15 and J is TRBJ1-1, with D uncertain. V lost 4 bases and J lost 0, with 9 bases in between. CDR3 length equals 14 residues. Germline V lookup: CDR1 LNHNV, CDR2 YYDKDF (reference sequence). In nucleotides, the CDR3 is TGTGCCACCAGCAAAGGAAGATTGAACACTGAAGCTTTCTTT. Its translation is CATSKGRLNTEAFF.